This T cell receptor (gamma chain) was retrieved from a study of Vδ1+ human thymocytes. Study results and caveats: Thymic TRG and TRD repertoires appeared highly polyclonal.

RNA was extracted from the cells and then reverse transcribed. Multiplex PCR used pooled V-gene forward primers and a constant-region reverse primer to amplify CDR3s. TCRdb re-called the multiplex PCR reads with CATT. The data show several thousand gamma-chain clones, with 35% to 45% seen just once and 1.5% to 2.5% held by the top ten. About this clone itself: Its antigen is still unknown. The germline gene is not matched at one end of the junction; a read error may be the cause.

CDR3 size: 15 residues. Germline lookup yields CDR1 GITISATS and CDR2 ISYDGTV (reference sequence). The origin of this receptor is a boy under two years old who had congenital heart surgery. The J gene is TRGJP, the V gene TRGV9. Input material: Vdelta1+ gamma-delta thymocytes from the thymus. Documented subset: FACS-sorted CD3+ TCRalphabeta- TCRVdelta1+ TCRVdelta2- thymocytes. The CDR3 is CALWERELGKKIKVF. The CDR3 DNA reads TGTGCCTTGTGGGAGAGGGAGTTGGGCAAAAAAATAAAGGTCTTT.